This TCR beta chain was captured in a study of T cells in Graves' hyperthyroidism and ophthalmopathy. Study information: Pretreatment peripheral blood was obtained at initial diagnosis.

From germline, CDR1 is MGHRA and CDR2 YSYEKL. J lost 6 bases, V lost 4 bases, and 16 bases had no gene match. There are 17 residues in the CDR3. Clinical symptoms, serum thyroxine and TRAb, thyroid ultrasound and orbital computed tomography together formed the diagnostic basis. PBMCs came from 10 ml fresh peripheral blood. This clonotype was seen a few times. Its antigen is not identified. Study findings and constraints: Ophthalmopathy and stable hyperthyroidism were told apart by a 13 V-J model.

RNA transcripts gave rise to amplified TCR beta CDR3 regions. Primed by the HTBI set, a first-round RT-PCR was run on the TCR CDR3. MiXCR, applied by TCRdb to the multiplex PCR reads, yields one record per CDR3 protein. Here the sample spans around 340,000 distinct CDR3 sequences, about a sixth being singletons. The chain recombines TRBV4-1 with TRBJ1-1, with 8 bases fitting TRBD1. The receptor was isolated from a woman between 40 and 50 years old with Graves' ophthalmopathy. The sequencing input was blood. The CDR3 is CASSRTGTGGGSAEAFF. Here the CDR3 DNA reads TGCGCCAGCAGCCGAACCGGGACAGGTGGAGGTAGCGCTGAAGCTTTCTTT.